These 16 T cell receptor beta chains were all obtained from the same sample, sequenced in a study of technical replicates of blood from a handful of donors. The assay was immunoSEQ multiplex PCR, and TCRdb's table has in-frame clones only and misses some. The repertoire holds some 73,000 clones, with 85% to 95% as singletons. The sequenced sample was PBMCs. The origin of the receptors is a human donor in good health. Some clones in this sample may be carry-over from other donors' samples.

This chain connects TRBV9 to TRBJ2-1; 7 bases fit TRBD1. Per germline, CDR1 SGDLS and CDR2 YYNGEE. The CDR3 spans 13 residues. The V segment lost 4 bases and the J segment 8 bases; nucleotides outside the gene matches: 6. CDR3 nucleotide sequence: TGTGCCAGCAGCAGAGACAGGGACCATGAGCAGTTCTTC. Translation gives CASSRDRDHEQFF.

The V gene is TRBV7-2, the J gene TRBJ2-3; D is possibly TRBD2 (6 bases). V lost 5 bases to trimming and J lost 5 bases, with 8 bases between them. The CDR3 has 12 residues. Germline lookup yields CDR1 SGHTA and CDR2 FQGNSA. The CDR3 spells CASSPGGDTQYF. CDR3 nucleotides: TGTGCCAGCAGCCCCGGGGGAGATACGCAGTATTTT.

The V gene is TRBV7-2, the J gene TRBJ2-1, with D perhaps matching TRBD2 (6 bases). There are 14 residues in the CDR3. CDR1 SGHTA and CDR2 FQGNSA come from the germline V gene. V lost 6 bases, J lost 3 bases, and 12 bases lay in between. The CDR3 coding sequence is TGTGCCAGCAGTCGACTAGTCAACTACAATGAGCAGTTCTTC. This codes for CASSRLVNYNEQFF.

V usage is TRBV18 and J usage is TRBJ1-2; D is unresolved. The germline V gene encodes CDR1 KGHSH and CDR2 LQKENI. The CDR3 is 14 amino acids. The V end lost 3 bases, the J end lost 3 bases, and 11 bases lay between the germline ends. In nucleotides, the CDR3 is TGTGCCAGCTCACCCGCCGGAGGTTACTATGGCTACACCTTC. This sequence encodes CASSPAGGYYGYTF.

This clone occurred once. V is TRBV7-8 and J is TRBJ2-1, with D maybe TRBD2 (5 bases). There are 16 residues in the CDR3. Trimming took 6 bases from V and 6 from J, leaving 21 bases between them. Germline-derived CDR1 and CDR2 are SGHVS and FQNEAQ. As DNA, the CDR3 is TGTGCCAGCAGTCCCGTAAATAGCCTAGCCGGCAATGAGCAGTTCTTC. Protein product: CASSPVNSLAGNEQFF.

This clone has a handful of counts. The V call is TRBV19, the J call TRBJ2-3, with TRBD1 as a possible D gene (5 bases). Germline V gives CDR1 LNHDA, CDR2 SQIVND (reference sequence). CDR3 size: 14 residues. Trimming removed 6 bases from V and 7 bases from J, with 17 bases in between. The CDR3 loop is CASSKGPVVHTQYF. In nucleotides, the CDR3 is TGTGCCAGTAGCAAGGGGCCGGTCGTGCATACGCAGTATTTT.

The chain uses TRBV5-1 and TRBJ1-4; D is undetermined. CDR3 size: 14 residues. CDR1 is SGHRS, CDR2 YFSETQ, per germline. V lost 4 bases and J lost 8, with 15 bases in between. CDR3 protein: CASSPDGPGEKLFF. The CDR3 DNA reads TGCGCCAGCAGCCCTGACGGCCCCGGGGAAAAACTGTTTTTT.

This chain connects TRBV4-3 to TRBJ2-1, with D perhaps TRBD2 (6 bases). Trimming removed 1 base at V and 7 bases at J, with 17 bases between. Germline V gene sequence: CDR1 LGHNA, CDR2 YSLEER. The CDR3 has 16 amino acids. CDR3 in DNA: TGCGCCAGCAGCCAAGTTCCGGGACTTGGTTTGAATGAGCAGTTCTTC. Translated: CASSQVPGLGLNEQFF.

This chain connects TRBV5-4 to TRBJ2-5; D may be TRBD2 (6 bases). V lost 4 bases and J lost 4, with 17 bases in between. The length of the CDR3 is 15 residues. From germline, CDR1 is SGHNT and CDR2 YYREEE (reference sequence). The CDR3 protein is CASSRTGAPGETQYF. The CDR3 coding sequence is TGTGCCAGCAGCCGTACGGGAGCACCGGGAGAGACCCAGTACTTC.

This clone was seen only once. V gene TRBV29-1 combines with J gene TRBJ2-5; 7 bases fit TRBD2. Germline V gene sequence: CDR1 SQVTM, CDR2 ANQGSEA. J lost 7 bases, V lost 5 bases, and 4 bases had no gene match. The CDR3 extends over 11 amino acids. The CDR3 here is CSVWSGGTQYF. CDR3 coding DNA: TGCAGCGTTTGGTCGGGGGGGACCCAGTACTTC.

V and J are TRBV5-6 and TRBJ1-5; 8 bases line up with TRBD1. The germline V gene has CDR1 SGHDT and CDR2 YYEEEE. The CDR3 totals 16 residues. V was clipped by 0 bases and J by 7 bases; unmatched bases: 9. The CDR3 is CASSLGSGGKGQPQHF. CDR3 DNA sequence: TGTGCCAGCAGCTTGGGATCAGGGGGCAAGGGACAGCCCCAGCATTTT. Using reference TRBV5-6 and TRBJ1-5 for the parts outside the CDR3, the full variable domain is DAGVTQSPTHLIKTRGQQVTLRCSPKSGHDTVSWYQQALGQGPQFIFQYYEEEERQRGNFPDRFSGHQFPNYSSELNVNALLLGDSALYLCASSLGSGGKGQPQHFGDGTRLSIL.

This chain connects TRBV5-1 to TRBJ2-7; 10 bases match TRBD2. The CDR3 contains 14 residues. V lost 4 bases to trimming and J lost 3 bases; unmatched junction nucleotides: 4. Germline lookup yields CDR1 SGHRS and CDR2 YFSETQ. The CDR3 DNA is TGCGCCAGCAGCCGGACTAGCGGAAGCTACGAGCAGTACTTC. Translation: CASSRTSGSYEQYF.

The chain couples TRBV7-5 to TRBJ2-7; the D call TRBD1 from the table was never checked on the DNA. TRBV7-5 is designated a pseudogene. This CDR3 is 14 amino acids long. CDR3 DNA sequence: TGTGTCAGAAGCTTAGCCCAGGGAATCTACGAGCAGTACTTC. This translates into CVRSLAQGIYEQYF.

DNA of the CDR3: TGTGCCACCAGCAGAGGAGATATGAAGGGGTTTGGCTCCTACAATGAGCAGTTCTTC. As protein: CATSRGDMKGFGSYNEQFF. The chain uses TRBV15 and TRBJ2-1; the D gene is possibly TRBD1 (5 bases). This CDR3 is built from 19 residues. The V gene lost 1 base and the J gene lost 0 bases, with 19 bases spanning the gap. CDR1 is LNHNV, CDR2 YYDKDF, per germline (reference sequence).

About this clone itself: The junction shows a germline mismatch at one end, possibly a read error. The chain couples TRBV30 to TRBJ2-7; 9 bases match TRBD1. The CDR3 runs to 13 residues. In germline, CDR1 is GTSNPN, CDR2 SVGIG (reference sequence). CDR3 residues: CAWTGVYGGEQYF. Here the CDR3 DNA reads TGTGCTTGGACAGGGGTCTATGGTGGCGAGCAGTACTTC.

The chain links TRBV6-5 to TRBJ2-1; D not resolved. Looked up from germline, CDR1 is MNHEY and CDR2 is SVGAGI. The ends were cut back, 2 bases at V and 9 bases at J, with 11 bases in the middle. CDR3 length: 13 amino acids. CDR3 amino acids: CASSYLLLSEQFF. The CDR3 DNA is TGTGCCAGCAGTTACCTCCTGCTGAGTGAGCAGTTCTTC.